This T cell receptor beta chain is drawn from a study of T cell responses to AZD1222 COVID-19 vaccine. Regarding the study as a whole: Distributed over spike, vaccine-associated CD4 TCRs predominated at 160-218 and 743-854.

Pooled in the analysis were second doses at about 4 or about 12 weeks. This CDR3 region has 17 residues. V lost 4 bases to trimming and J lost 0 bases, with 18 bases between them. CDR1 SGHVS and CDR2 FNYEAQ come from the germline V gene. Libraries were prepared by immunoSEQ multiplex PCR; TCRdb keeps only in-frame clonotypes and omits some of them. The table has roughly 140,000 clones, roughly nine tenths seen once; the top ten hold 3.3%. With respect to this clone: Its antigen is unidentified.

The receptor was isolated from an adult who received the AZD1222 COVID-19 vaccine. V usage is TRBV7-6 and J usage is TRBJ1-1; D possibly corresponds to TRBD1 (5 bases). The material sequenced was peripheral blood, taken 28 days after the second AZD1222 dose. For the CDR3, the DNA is TGTGCCAGCAGCTATGCGTGGGGCGGCGACATGAACACTGAAGCTTTCTTT. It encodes CASSYAWGGDMNTEAFF. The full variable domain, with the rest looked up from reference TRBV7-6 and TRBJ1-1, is GAGVSQSPRYKVTKRGQDVALRCDPISGHVSLYWYRQALGQGPEFLTYFNYEAQQDKSGLPNDRFSAERPEGSISTLTIQRTEQRDSAMYRCASSYAWGGDMNTEAFFGQGTRLTVV.